This T cell receptor (beta chain) was observed in a study of identical twins. The study, taken as a whole, reports: Beta out-of-frame sequences displayed a weaker excess of sharing between twins. With abundant cord blood beta clonotypes, insertions were fewer; memory repertoires showed no such pattern.

This clonotype was detected once. What it binds is unknown. Template switching added a universal primer binding site, and final cDNA carried unique molecular identifiers. TCRdb reprocessed the 5' RACE reads with MiXCR, giving one entry per CDR3 protein. The profile shows roughly 570,000 distinct CDR3 sequences, over 8.5% of them singletons. The trim removed 5 bases at V and 10 bases at J, leaving 12 bases unmatched. Per germline, CDR1 SGHVS and CDR2 FNYEAQ. The CDR3 is made up of 16 amino acids. The same sample was also used in a study of yellow fever vaccine responses in identical twins.

The TCR comes from a woman younger than 35 in good health. Sequenced input: PBMCs. This chain uses TRBV7-6 with TRBJ2-1; 12 nucleotides agree with TRBD2. The CDR3: CASSQPSGGASGEQFF. For the CDR3, the DNA is TGTGCCAGCAGCCAACCTAGCGGGGGGGCCTCAGGGGAGCAGTTCTTC.